Shown below are 23 T cell receptor beta chains from a single sample sequenced in a study of CXCR3-negative and CXCR3-positive naive CD8 T cells (dated by TCRdb to about 2019). The data were produced on a NextSeq 550. The Human TCR Profiling Kit (MiLaboratory) was used to prepare UMI-labeled 5' RACE TRB cDNA libraries. Reads reprocessed by TCRdb are summarized as one entry per CDR3 protein sequence, and DNA is absent. The table for this sample records approximately 140,000 distinct CDR3 sequences. Roughly 0.27% of the sample is taken by the ten largest. The investigation overall reported the following: TRB CDR3s from CXCR3-positive naive cells showed higher hydrophobicity (lower Kidera factor 4), lower energy, and higher strength and volume indices than CXCR3-negative naive cells.

Antigen specificity for these receptors is unknown. What was sequenced was naive CXCR3+ CD8+ T cells from blood. The sample's cell subset or site label is to be understood as: CD45RO-CCR7+CD27+CD95- naive CD8+ T cells expressing CXCR3 (TNR3+). Receptors originate from a human donor in good health. Some clones in this sample may be carry-over from other donors' samples.

The V gene is TRBV5-7, the J gene TRBJ2-1; the D gene TCRdb calls, TRBD1, cannot be checked with no DNA. TRBV5-7 is marked as an open reading frame, function uncertain. The CDR3 extends over 16 amino acids. The CDR3 loop is CASSLGGGGAPNEQFF.

CDR3: CASSASRDRGYTQYF. The rearrangement uses TRBV25-1 and TRBJ2-3; TCRdb selects TRBD1, and the lack of DNA leaves this call unchecked. Germline assignment: CDR1 MGHDK and CDR2 SYGVNS. The CDR3 is 15 amino acids. Full variable domain (remainder filled in from reference TRBV25-1 and TRBJ2-3): EADIYQTPRYLVIGTGKKITLECSQTMGHDKMYWYQQDPGMELHLIHYSYGVNSTEKGDLSSESTVSRIRTEHFPLTLESARPSHTSQYLCASSASRDRGYTQYFGPGTRLTVL.

This sequence joins TRBV14 and TRBJ2-7; as DNA is missing, the TRBD1 call by TCRdb cannot be tested. CDR1 is SGHDN, CDR2 FVKESK, per germline. CDR3 size: 14 residues. The CDR3 protein is CASSQTAQGYEQYF.

CDR3 sequence reads: CASSEETLGDIQYF. The chain uses TRBV10-1 and TRBJ2-4; with no DNA, the TCRdb D assignment of TRBD1 cannot be verified. This CDR3 comprises 14 residues. Looked up from germline, CDR1 is WNHNN and CDR2 is SYGVQD (reference sequence).

This chain uses TRBV2 with TRBJ1-4. Germline CDR1 SNHLY, CDR2 FYNNEI. The CDR3 spans 14 residues. The CDR3 protein is CASSERSSNEKLFF.

The chain joins TRBV20-1 to TRBJ2-7. The CDR3 loop spans 12 amino acids. From germline, CDR1 is DFQATT and CDR2 SNEGSKA (reference sequence). CDR3 sequence reads: CSARDEVYEQYF.

J is TRBJ2-5 and V is TRBV25-1. The germline gives CDR1 MGHDK, CDR2 SYGVNS. CDR3 size: 14 residues. The CDR3 loop reads CASSEYGRQETQYF.

The CDR3 here is CASRPRAEVLEQYF. This chain connects TRBV7-9 to TRBJ2-7. Germline CDR1 is SEHNR and CDR2 is FQNEAQ (reference sequence). CDR3 length equals 14 residues. Variable domain in full (rest from reference TRBV7-9 and TRBJ2-7): DTGVSQNPRHKITKRGQNVTFRCDPISEHNRLYWYRQTLGQGPEFLTYFQNEAQLEKSRLLSDRFSAERPKGSFSTLEIQRTEQGDSAMYLCASRPRAEVLEQYFGPGTRLTVT.

The chain recombines TRBV7-2 with TRBJ1-5; TCRdb selects TRBD1, and the lack of DNA leaves this call unchecked. CDR3 length: 14 residues. Germline values: CDR1 SGHTA, CDR2 FQGNSA. Here the CDR3 reads CASSPGYSNQPQHF. Together with reference TRBV7-2 and TRBJ1-5, the CDR3 gives the full variable domain: GAGVSQSPSNKVTEKGKDVELRCDPISGHTALYWYRQSLGQGLEFLIYFQGNSAPDKSGLPSDRFSAERTGGSVSTLTIQRTQQEDSAVYLCASSPGYSNQPQHFGDGTRLSIL.

The CDR3 loop reads CSVPWALGGNEQFF. The chain joins TRBV29-1 to TRBJ2-1; the D call from TCRdb, TRBD2, cannot be confirmed without DNA. This CDR3 comprises 14 residues. The germline V gene encodes CDR1 SQVTM and CDR2 ANQGSEA.

The chain has TRBV7-9 and TRBJ1-3. In germline, CDR1 is SEHNR, CDR2 FQNEAQ (reference sequence). There are 16 residues in the CDR3. The CDR3 here is CASSPTAGYSGNTIYF.

J is TRBJ2-1 and V is TRBV14. The germline gives CDR1 SGHDN, CDR2 FVKESK. CDR3 length equals 14 residues. The CDR3 loop reads CASSHGVAYNEQFF.

The chain is built from TRBV5-1 and TRBJ2-7; TCRdb names TRBD1, which stays unverified in the absence of DNA. This CDR3 has 14 residues. The germline V gene has CDR1 SGHRS and CDR2 YFSETQ. The CDR3 loop reads CASTSEGQVYEQYF.

This chain connects TRBV6-5 to TRBJ1-2. CDR1 MNHEY and CDR2 SVGAGI come from the germline V gene. The CDR3 loop spans 13 amino acids. CDR3 amino acids: CASSYNSNYGYTF.

The chain couples TRBV25-1 to TRBJ1-1; no DNA is available, so the TRBD1 call from TCRdb remains unchecked. The CDR3 loop spans 13 amino acids. Looked up from germline, CDR1 is MGHDK and CDR2 is SYGVNS. The CDR3 region is CASQGQGNTEAFF.

The chain is built from TRBV2 and TRBJ1-1; without DNA, the TCRdb call of TRBD1 cannot be checked. This CDR3 is 15 amino acids long. CDR1 and CDR2 (germline): SNHLY, FYNNEI. The CDR3 region is CASSYGDTVNTEAFF.

The chain recombines TRBV6-6 with TRBJ2-3; the D call of TRBD1 rests on TCRdb alone, since no DNA is present to check it. The CDR3 contains 19 residues. Germline V gene data show CDR1 as MNHNY and CDR2 as SVGAGI (reference sequence). The CDR3 spells CASSYSMAPVGVNADTQYF.

The CDR3 reads CSAMTGDSYEQYF. The chain uses TRBV29-1 and TRBJ2-7; the TCRdb call, TRBD1, lacks DNA for checking. The CDR3 contains 13 residues. In germline, CDR1 is SQVTM, CDR2 ANQGSEA.

The chain recombines TRBV27 with TRBJ2-7; the D call of TRBD2 rests on TCRdb alone, since no DNA is present to check it. CDR1 and CDR2 from the germline V gene are MNHEY and SMNVEV (reference sequence). The CDR3 loop spans 16 amino acids. This CDR3 reads CASSLSGLAVSYEQYF.

This chain links TRBV7-7 with TRBJ2-1; the TCRdb D gene call, TRBD1, has no DNA to confirm it. Germline V gives CDR1 SSHAT, CDR2 FNYEAQ (reference sequence). The CDR3 runs 15 residues. CDR3 sequence: CASSQGSWGNNEQFF.

The chain has TRBV29-1 and TRBJ2-7; TCRdb outputs TRBD2, but without DNA this stays unchecked. Germline CDR1 SQVTM, CDR2 ANQGSEA. CDR3 length: 16 residues. The CDR3 here is CSVSGTSGKFPYEQYF.

CDR3: CASSYSTRDNSPLHF. V and J are TRBV6-5 and TRBJ1-6. Germline V lookup: CDR1 MNHEY, CDR2 SVGAGI. The CDR3 runs 15 residues.

The J gene is TRBJ2-1, the V gene TRBV7-2; the TRBD1 assignment by TCRdb is unverifiable without DNA. Per the germline V gene, CDR1 is SGHTA and CDR2 is FQGNSA. The CDR3 has 15 residues. This chain's CDR3 is CASKVGQATYNEQFF.